The 18 T cell receptor beta chains in this list originate from one sample, sequenced in a study of Ad26.COV2.S vaccination and SARS-CoV-2 variants. TCRdb's copy holds only in-frame clones and misses some; the assay was immunoSEQ multiplex PCR. The sample lists approximately 150,000 clones, 86% occurring once. The sample here was peripheral blood, taken after recovery from COVID-19. The receptor source for this set is a human donor who had recovered from COVID-19.

This clone turned up a few times. The V gene is TRBV28, the J gene TRBJ2-6; D may be TRBD1 (6 bases). The CDR3 has 16 residues. CDR1 MDHEN and CDR2 SYDVKM come from the germline V gene. The V and J ends lost 4 bases and 0 bases respectively, with 10 bases between them. The CDR3: CASSSGQRSGANVLTF. The CDR3, as DNA: TGTGCCAGCAGTTCAGGACAGCGCTCTGGGGCCAACGTCCTGACTTTC. The full variable domain, rest sourced from reference TRBV28 and TRBJ2-6, is DVKVTQSSRYLVKRTGEKVFLECVQDMDHENMFWYRQDPGLGLRLIYFSYDVKMKEKGDIPEGYSVSREKKERFSLILESASTNQTSMYLCASSSGQRSGANVLTFGAGSRLTVL.

The CDR3 sequence: CASSLVAGGVFTDTQYF. Written as DNA, the CDR3 is TGTGCCAGCAGTTTAGTAGCGGGGGGAGTCTTCACAGATACGCAGTATTTT. V gene TRBV27 combines with J gene TRBJ2-3; 10 nucleotides line up with TRBD2. This CDR3 spans 17 amino acids. Germline V gene data show CDR1 as MNHEY and CDR2 as SMNVEV (reference sequence). V lost 2 bases to trimming and J lost 2 bases; unmatched junction nucleotides: 7.

This rearrangement joins TRBV20-1 to TRBJ1-1; weak D call: TRBD1 (6 bases). CDR3 length equals 12 residues. CDR1 and CDR2 from the germline V gene are DFQATT and SNEGSKA (reference sequence). The V gene lost 3 bases and the J gene lost 10 bases, with 15 bases spanning the gap. CDR3 DNA: TGCAGTGCTAGTCCGGACAGCTCGGGAGCTTTCTTT. Protein product: CSASPDSSGAFF.

The gene calls are TRBV6-2 or TRBV6-3 and TRBJ2-3; 11 nucleotides match TRBD2. Germline loops: CDR1 MNHEY, CDR2 SVGEGT. Germline trimming cut 5 bases from V and 0 bases from J; bases unmatched to any gene: 7. There are 17 residues in the CDR3. The chain's CDR3 is CASSGLAGGTSTDTQYF. The CDR3 nucleotides are TGTGCCAGCAGTGGTCTAGCGGGGGGTACTAGCACAGATACGCAGTATTTT.

The chain employs TRBV5-6 and TRBJ2-5; D may be TRBD1 or TRBD2 (5 bases each). The CDR3 runs 15 residues. Germline V CDR1 and CDR2: SGHDT, YYEEEE. Trimming pared 5 bases from V and 0 bases from J, leaving 14 bases between. The CDR3 DNA follows: TGTGCCAGCAGGGAAGACCGGGACGACCAAGAGACCCAGTACTTC. This gives the protein CASREDRDDQETQYF. The variable domain in full, completed from reference TRBV5-6 and TRBJ2-5, reads DAGVTQSPTHLIKTRGQQVTLRCSPKSGHDTVSWYQQALGQGPQFIFQYYEEEERQRGNFPDRFSGHQFPNYSSELNVNALLLGDSALYLCASREDRDDQETQYFGPGTRLLVL.

This clone was counted once. This chain joins TRBV4-1 and TRBJ2-7, with 7 bases aligning to TRBD1. The CDR3 runs 14 residues. V shed 4 bases and J 2 bases; nucleotides not matched to a gene: 5. Germline-derived CDR1 and CDR2 are MGHRA and YSYEKL. The CDR3 region is CASSPTGTAYEQYF. The CDR3 DNA follows: TGCGCCAGCAGCCCGACCGGGACAGCCTACGAGCAGTACTTC.

The chain couples TRBV7-9 to TRBJ1-1; 7 bases line up with TRBD1. Germline CDR1 is SEHNR and CDR2 is FQNEAQ (reference sequence). With 4 bases clipped from V and 7 bases from J, the junction kept 6 bases outside the gene matches. CDR3 length: 13 residues. CDR3 loop: CASSSQGPHEAFF. The CDR3 DNA reads as TGTGCCAGCAGCTCACAGGGGCCGCATGAAGCTTTCTTT.

J is TRBJ2-3 and V is TRBV6-6; no clear D. The CDR3 totals 16 residues. Trimming shortened V by 3 bases and J by 1 base, and 14 bases separated the two germline ends. Germline CDR1 MNHNY, CDR2 SVGAGI (reference sequence). The CDR3 is CASSYGLQRRTDTQYF. CDR3 bases: TGTGCCAGCAGTTATGGGCTGCAGAGACGCACAGATACGCAGTATTTT.

The chain uses TRBV7-8 and TRBJ1-5; D possibly corresponds to TRBD1 (6 bases). V was clipped by 5 bases and J by 2 bases, with 22 bases between them. The CDR3 has 18 amino acids. CDR1 and CDR2 (germline): SGHVS, FQNEAQ. The CDR3 region is CASSPRVKGEVGNQPQHF. The DNA of the CDR3 is TGTGCCAGCAGCCCCCGCGTCAAGGGGGAGGTCGGCAATCAGCCCCAGCATTTT.

The rearrangement joins TRBV10-3 to TRBJ2-2; tentative D call: TRBD1 (5 bases). Germline V gives CDR1 ENHRY, CDR2 SYGVKD. V was clipped by 6 bases and J by 2 bases, with 7 bases between them. CDR3 length equals 13 residues. For the CDR3, the DNA is TGTGCCATCAGCGACAGCAACACCGGGGAGCTGTTTTTT. It is translated as CAISDSNTGELFF.

The rearrangement uses TRBV4-1 and TRBJ2-3; D possibly corresponds to TRBD2 (7 bases). The CDR3 loop spans 15 amino acids. V shed 3 bases and J shed 4 bases, with 14 bases lying between them. Germline loops: CDR1 MGHRA, CDR2 YSYEKL. This CDR3 is CASSQAGGGADTQYF. The CDR3 nucleotides read TGCGCCAGCAGCCAGGCCGGAGGGGGGGCAGATACGCAGTATTTT.

The chain links TRBV6-5 to TRBJ2-7, with D perhaps matching TRBD2 (5 bases). V was clipped by 10 bases and J by 1 base, with 14 bases between them. Germline values: CDR1 MNHEY, CDR2 SVGAGI. This CDR3 has 13 residues. In DNA, the CDR3 is TGTGCCATCCTAACAGACTATTCCTACGAGCAGTACTTC. Amino acid sequence: CAILTDYSYEQYF.

The chain has TRBV18 and TRBJ2-4; weak D call: TRBD1 (5 bases). The CDR3 is made up of 15 amino acids. From germline, CDR1 is KGHSH and CDR2 LQKENI. Trimming removed 3 bases from V and 0 bases from J, with 9 bases in between. In DNA form, the CDR3 reads TGTGCCAGCTCACCGACAGCACAAGCCAAAAACATTCAGTACTTC. Encoded protein: CASSPTAQAKNIQYF.

This rearrangement joins TRBV5-4 to TRBJ2-1; 7 nucleotides align to TRBD1. CDR3 length equals 13 residues. Germline CDR1 and CDR2: SGHNT and YYREEE (reference sequence). V was pared by 4 bases and J by 7 bases, with 5 bases of the junction left unmatched. In nucleotides, the CDR3 is TGTGCCAGCAGCCTAACAGGGGTTAATGAGCAGTTCTTC. It is translated as CASSLTGVNEQFF.

The chain employs TRBV18 and TRBJ2-3, with 8 bases fitting TRBD1. Per the germline V gene, CDR1 is KGHSH and CDR2 is LQKENI. V gave up 5 bases and J gave up 4 bases; unmatched junction bases: 2. The CDR3 length is 13 residues. The CDR3 reads CASSVQGADTQYF. CDR3 coding DNA: TGTGCCAGCTCAGTACAGGGGGCAGATACGCAGTATTTT.

The V gene is TRBV18, the J gene TRBJ2-5; tentatively, D is TRBD2 (7 bases). Germline CDR1 is KGHSH and CDR2 is LQKENI. V was clipped by 6 bases and J by 5 bases, with 16 bases between them. The CDR3 extends over 14 amino acids. Written as DNA, the CDR3 is TGTGCCAGCTCGAGGGGGGGCCCCGAGGAGACCCAGTACTTC. Residues: CASSRGGPEETQYF.

The chain couples TRBV28 to TRBJ1-5, with no clear D. V gave up 4 bases and J gave up 5 bases, with 6 bases separating them. In germline, CDR1 is MDHEN, CDR2 SYDVKM. This CDR3 is built from 12 residues. The DNA for the CDR3 is TGTGCCAGCAGTTCGGAATATCAGCCCCAGCATTTT. Protein sequence: CASSSEYQPQHF.

This chain joins TRBV5-1 and TRBJ2-1; D unresolved. Germline-derived CDR1 and CDR2 are SGHRS and YFSETQ. The CDR3 is made up of 13 amino acids. V was trimmed by 2 bases and J by 1 base, leaving 4 bases between them. CDR3 bases: TGCGCCAGCAGCTTCCAATCCTACAATGAGCAGTTCTTC. Amino acids: CASSFQSYNEQFF.